These 12 T cell receptor beta chains were all obtained from the same sample, sequenced in a study of T cells after yellow fever vaccination. One entry per CDR3 protein results from TCRdb running MiXCR on the 5' RACE reads. The sample lists 340,000 or so distinct CDR3 sequences, around 12% occurring once. Source: CD4+ T cells sorted from PBMCs, taken 15 days after the yellow fever booster vaccination. These receptor sequences come from a man between 18 and 29 years old who received the YFV17D yellow fever vaccine.

This clonotype occurred many times. This rearrangement joins TRBV24-1 to TRBJ2-3; D is undetermined. With 6 bases removed from V and 1 base from J, the gap between germline ends came to 4 bases. The length of the CDR3 is 12 residues. In germline, CDR1 is KGHDR, CDR2 SFDVKD. CDR3 region: CATSQGTDTQYF. DNA of the CDR3: TGTGCCACCAGTCAGGGCACAGATACGCAGTATTTT.

This clonotype came up a few times. The chain employs TRBV6-5 and TRBJ1-2; 10 nucleotides match TRBD1. Germline CDR1 reads MNHEY; CDR2 reads SVGAGI. The ends lost 2 bases at V and 4 bases at J; junction bases unmatched: 1. The CDR3 loop spans 14 amino acids. The CDR3 DNA reads as TGTGCCAGCAGTTACGGGACAGGGGCCTATGGCTACACCTTC. Protein sequence: CASSYGTGAYGYTF.

The chain uses TRBV9 and TRBJ2-3; D is undetermined. Looked up from germline, CDR1 is SGDLS and CDR2 is YYNGEE. Between the trimmed V and J ends, which lost 6 bases and 6 bases, there was a span of 20 bases. The CDR3 is 15 residues long. CDR3 sequence reads: CASTKVGSSSDTQYF. DNA of the CDR3: TGTGCCAGCACCAAAGTAGGTAGTTCCTCGGATACGCAGTATTTT.

V and J are TRBV29-1 and TRBJ1-4; D gene uncertain. Germline assignment: CDR1 SQVTM and CDR2 ANQGSEA. CDR3 length: 14 residues. V lost 6 bases, J lost 0 bases, and 11 bases lay in between. CDR3 loop: CSVEGGSTNEKLFF. CDR3 in DNA: TGCAGCGTGGAGGGTGGTTCAACTAATGAAAAACTGTTTTTT.

The chain is built from TRBV10-2 and TRBJ2-5; perhaps TRBD2 as D (5 bases). Looked up from germline, CDR1 is WSHSY and CDR2 is SAAADI. Trimming pared 2 bases from V and 9 bases from J, leaving 13 bases between. The CDR3 is 13 residues long. CDR3 DNA: TGCGCCAGCAGTGAGGCTAGAGGGCCGTCCCAGTACTTC. This codes for CASSEARGPSQYF.

The rearrangement joins TRBV28 to TRBJ2-4; D remains ambiguous. CDR1 MDHEN and CDR2 SYDVKM come from the germline V gene. The V gene lost 2 bases and the J gene lost 9 bases, with 8 bases spanning the gap. This CDR3 has 12 residues. The CDR3: CASSLNRGIQYF. The DNA of the CDR3 is TGTGCCAGCAGTTTAAACCGTGGCATTCAGTACTTC.

This clonotype was counted between two and nine times. The chain couples TRBV15 to TRBJ2-5; TRBD1 matches at 7 bases. V shed 1 base and J 0 bases; nucleotides not matched to a gene: 2. Germline loops: CDR1 LNHNV, CDR2 YYDKDF (reference sequence). The CDR3 has 15 amino acids. This chain's CDR3 is CATSRATGNQETQYF. CDR3 coding DNA: TGTGCCACCAGCAGAGCGACAGGGAACCAAGAGACCCAGTACTTC.

In its sample, this clonotype was seen a few times. The chain links TRBV25-1 to TRBJ1-5; the D is unclear. V lost 6 bases, J lost 0 bases, and 6 bases lay in between. This CDR3 has 13 amino acids. Germline lookup yields CDR1 MGHDK and CDR2 SYGVNS. CDR3 sequence reads: CASRVSSNQPQHF. CDR3 DNA: TGTGCCAGCAGGGTTTCTAGCAATCAGCCCCAGCATTTT.

The gene calls are TRBV5-1 and TRBJ1-2; perhaps TRBD1 as D (6 bases). The germline V gene encodes CDR1 SGHRS and CDR2 YFSETQ. The V and J ends lost 0 bases and 8 bases respectively, with 11 bases between them. The CDR3 is 13 amino acids. The CDR3 nucleotides read TGCGCCAGCAGCTTGGAAACAGGGATCGGCTACACCTTC. This translates into CASSLETGIGYTF.

The chain carries TRBV5-1 and TRBJ2-3; the D is unclear. This CDR3 spans 16 amino acids. V lost 0 bases and J lost 3, with 14 bases in between. Germline V CDR1 and CDR2: SGHRS, YFSETQ. CDR3 amino acids: CASSLGEMGHTDTQYF. The CDR3 bases are TGCGCCAGCAGCTTGGGGGAAATGGGTCATACAGATACGCAGTATTTT.

This clonotype came up many times. The rearrangement links TRBV12-3 or TRBV12-4 to TRBJ1-2, with unresolved D. V was clipped by 6 bases and J by 3 bases, with 8 bases between them. The CDR3 loop spans 12 amino acids. In nucleotides, the CDR3 is TGTGCCAGCAGCCCCGGGGACTATGGCTACACCTTC. Translated, it gives CASSPGDYGYTF.

This clonotype was counted a few times. This chain joins TRBV6-5 and TRBJ2-2; D may correspond to TRBD1 or TRBD2 (5 bases each). The V and J ends lost 4 bases and 7 bases respectively, with 16 bases between them. This CDR3 comprises 15 residues. Germline loops: CDR1 MNHEY, CDR2 SVGAGI. CDR3 nucleotides: TGTGCCAGCAGTTCCTGGACCCTTGGGGGCGGGGAGCTGTTTTTT. As protein: CASSSWTLGGGELFF.